This TCR beta chain was sequenced during a study of CD8+ T cells in alopecia areata. Across the whole study: Those treated were given oral tofacitinib at 5 to 10 mg twice daily. Whole-study findings and limits: Scalp samples also yield sequences from resident alphabeta T cells of normal skin. Alopecia totalis/universalis scalp especially showed more expanded CD8+ clones than normal scalp.

In each case, RNA was isolated and then reverse transcribed into cDNA as the sequencing template. The repertoire was sequenced with immunoSEQ multiplex PCR; TCRdb's copy has only in-frame clones and lacks some. The sample consists of roughly 150,000 clones, around 87% of them appearing once. With respect to this clone: As yet, its antigen is unknown.

Trimming pared 0 bases from V and 11 bases from J, leaving 17 bases between. Germline V CDR1 and CDR2: SGDLS, YYNGEE. The CDR3 consists of 14 residues. Researchers gathered lesional scalp punch biopsies and peripheral blood from patients with alopecia areata. This specimen consisted of CD8+ T cells sorted from blood, obtained at week 0. This receptor was taken from a human donor with alopecia areata. The gene calls are TRBV9 and TRBJ1-1; D may be TRBD1 (6 bases). CDR3 residues: CASSVVGEGEDAFF. Written as DNA, the CDR3 is TGTGCCAGCAGCGTAGTCGGGGAGGGGGAGGATGCTTTCTTT.